These 26 T cell receptor beta chains came from one sample sequenced in a study of beta chain features in type 1 diabetes. Expressed TCRB transcripts were sequenced because the entire RNA isolate underwent reverse transcription. Measured with immunoSEQ multiplex PCR; TCRdb has only the in-frame clones, and not every one. The sample has about 250,000 clones; roughly 15% are singletons. The specimen was naive CD4+ T cells from blood. Every receptor here comes from a woman in her thirties or forties in good health.

This clone turned up a few times. Different DNA sequences within this sample yield the same CDR3. The chain couples TRBV7-2 to TRBJ1-2; 9 bases are a match to TRBD1. Germline V gene lookup returns CDR1 SGHTA and CDR2 FQGNSA. V dropped 5 bases and J dropped 6; count of bases not matched to a gene: 4. The CDR3 sequence is 13 residues long. The CDR3 sequence is CASSTRTGDGYTF. DNA of the CDR3: TGTGCCAGCAGCACCAGGACAGGGGATGGCTACACCTTC.

V usage is TRBV9 and J usage is TRBJ2-2; D perhaps matches TRBD1 (5 bases). The CDR3 runs 13 residues. From germline, CDR1 is SGDLS and CDR2 YYNGEE. The V and J ends lost 4 bases and 3 bases respectively, with 7 bases between them. DNA for the CDR3: TGTGCCAGCAGCACACAGGACACCGGGGAGCTGTTTTTT. Its protein is CASSTQDTGELFF.

There are a few counts of this clone. V and J are TRBV15 and TRBJ2-5; 7 nucleotides agree with TRBD1. This CDR3 spans 13 amino acids. The V segment lost 5 bases and the J segment 4 bases; nucleotides outside the gene matches: 4. Per germline, CDR1 LNHNV and CDR2 YYDKDF (reference sequence). CDR3 loop: CATSRQGIETQYF. CDR3 bases: TGTGCCACCAGCCGACAGGGAATAGAGACCCAGTACTTC. The full variable domain, in which reference TRBV15 and TRBJ2-5 provide the parts outside the CDR3, is DAMVIQNPRYQVTQFGKPVTLSCSQTLNHNVMYWYQQKSSQAPKLLFHYYDKDFNNEADTPDNFQSRRPNTSFCFLDIRSPGLGDTAMYLCATSRQGIETQYFGPGTRLLVL.

This clone came up a few times. The rearrangement links TRBV19 to TRBJ1-2; D is uncertain. CDR3 size: 12 residues. CDR1 is LNHDA, CDR2 SQIVND, per germline (reference sequence). Trimming took 2 bases from V and 5 from J, leaving 6 bases between them. This CDR3 is CASSILEYGYTF. The CDR3 DNA follows: TGTGCCAGTAGTATACTGGAGTATGGCTACACCTTC.

This clone showed up many times. This sequence joins TRBV29-1 and TRBJ1-2; D perhaps matches TRBD1 (6 bases). Trimming removed 5 bases at V and 8 bases at J, with 18 bases between. Germline V gene sequence: CDR1 SQVTM, CDR2 ANQGSEA. CDR3 size: 13 residues. The CDR3 is CSVTGTSEQGYTF. The CDR3 DNA sequence: TGCAGCGTTACCGGGACATCCGAGCAGGGCTACACCTTC.

Concerning this clone: Compared with germline, one end of the junction differs, possibly owing to a read error. This sequence joins TRBV7-2 and TRBJ1-3; 8 bases are a match to TRBD1. The CDR3 runs to 16 residues. CDR1 is SGHTA and CDR2 is FQGNSA in the germline V gene. CDR3 sequence reads: CASSLAGTGPGNTIYF. The CDR3 coding sequence is TGTGCCAGCAGCCTAGCCGGGACAGGACCCGGAAACACCATATATTTT.

This CDR3 reads CASSLEVVQNNSPLHF. CDR3 DNA: TGTGCCAGCAGCTTAGAGGTCGTACAGAATAATTCACCCCTCCACTTT. The genes are TRBV7-6 and TRBJ1-6, with D hard to call. Germline CDR1 and CDR2: SGHVS and FNYEAQ. This CDR3 region has 16 residues. V lost 1 base and J lost 5, with 12 bases in between. The variable domain in full, completed from reference TRBV7-6 and TRBJ1-6, reads GAGVSQSPRYKVTKRGQDVALRCDPISGHVSLYWYRQALGQGPEFLTYFNYEAQQDKSGLPNDRFSAERPEGSISTLTIQRTEQRDSAMYRCASSLEVVQNNSPLHFGNGTRLTVT.

This clone was found a few times. V and J are TRBV7-9 and TRBJ2-7; possible D gene TRBD2, 6 bases. The CDR3 is made up of 15 amino acids. V gave up 5 bases and J gave up 1 base, with 15 bases separating them. Germline assignment: CDR1 SEHNR and CDR2 FQNEAQ (reference sequence). CDR3 residues: CASSRGGISSYEQYF. For the CDR3, the DNA is TGTGCCAGCAGCCGTGGAGGGATCTCATCCTACGAGCAGTACTTC.

This clone was counted between two and nine times. The rearrangement joins TRBV27 to TRBJ2-5; tentative D call: TRBD2 (6 bases). There are 13 residues in the CDR3. The V and J ends lost 8 bases and 6 bases respectively, with 16 bases between them. Germline CDR1 MNHEY, CDR2 SMNVEV (reference sequence). CDR3: CASLRLGSQTQYF. DNA of the CDR3: TGTGCCAGCCTAAGACTAGGATCGCAGACCCAGTACTTC.

This clone was found a few times. The junction departs from the called germline gene at one end, perhaps through a read error. This chain uses TRBV7-7 with TRBJ2-1; D is possibly TRBD1 (5 bases). CDR1 and CDR2 (germline): SSHAT, FNYEAQ (reference sequence). CDR3 size: 14 residues. The CDR3 region is CASSSAPRAREQFF. CDR3 bases: TGTGCTAGCAGCTCAGCTCCCAGGGCCCGGGAGCAGTTCTTC.

This clone showed up just a few times. This chain joins TRBV4-3 and TRBJ2-2, with TRBD2 matching over 8 bases. V shed 4 bases, J shed 6 bases, and the junction held 13 bases outside the gene matches. This CDR3 is built from 17 residues. Per germline, CDR1 LGHNA and CDR2 YSLEER. CDR3 amino acids: CASSRLVTGTSAGELFF. Written as DNA, the CDR3 is TGCGCCAGCAGCCGCCTTGTGACCGGGACTAGTGCCGGGGAGCTGTTTTTT.

The table lists this clone with a few counts. The chain joins TRBV11-2 to TRBJ2-7; TRBD2 matches at 7 bases. V lost 5 bases, J lost 0 bases, and 4 bases stayed unmatched. From germline, CDR1 is SGHAT and CDR2 FQNNGV. This CDR3 spans 14 amino acids. For the CDR3, the DNA is TGTGCCAGCAGCCCTAGCGGTGGCTCCTACGAGCAGTACTTC. Translating it yields CASSPSGGSYEQYF.

The chain couples TRBV5-4 to TRBJ1-4, with 7 bases matching TRBD1. The V gene's germline CDR1 is SGHNT and CDR2 YYREEE (reference sequence). The CDR3 covers 18 residues. Trimming cost V 5 bases and J 0 bases; bases outside gene matches: 13. Here the CDR3 reads CASRKEPGQTPTNEKLFF. CDR3 coding DNA: TGTGCCAGCAGGAAGGAACCGGGACAGACTCCAACTAATGAAAAACTGTTTTTT.

Only a few counts were recorded for this clone. The genes are TRBV7-2 and TRBJ2-3, with 12 bases matching TRBD1. Trimming cost V 4 bases and J 6 bases; bases outside gene matches: 2. This CDR3 has 14 residues. The germline V gene encodes CDR1 SGHTA and CDR2 FQGNSA. CDR3 nucleotides: TGTGCCAGCAGCTGGGGACAGGGGGCTGATACGCAGTATTTT. Amino acids: CASSWGQGADTQYF.

This clone was picked up a small number of times. The gene calls are TRBV7-2 and TRBJ2-3; 8 nucleotides line up with TRBD2. Looked up from germline, CDR1 is SGHTA and CDR2 is FQGNSA. The CDR3 totals 15 residues. J lost 4 bases, V lost 5 bases, and 8 bases had no gene match. The CDR3 DNA reads TGTGCCAGCAGCGCCCGGGGGGGGGCCCCAGATACGCAGTATTTT. This gives the protein CASSARGGAPDTQYF.

The chain carries TRBV19 and TRBJ1-2, with TRBD1 as a possible D gene (6 bases). Germline assignment: CDR1 LNHDA and CDR2 SQIVND (reference sequence). Between the trimmed V and J ends, which lost 7 bases and 4 bases, there was a span of 25 bases. The CDR3 totals 17 residues. CDR3 nucleotides: TGTGCCAGTATTCGAAAAGTTCGGGACACGTATTTCTATGGCTACACCTTC. This codes for CASIRKVRDTYFYGYTF.

The chain links TRBV5-1 to TRBJ2-7; 7 bases map to TRBD1. This CDR3 contains 15 residues. Germline CDR1 SGHRS, CDR2 YFSETQ. The V gene end was trimmed by 2 bases and the J gene end by 2 bases; junction bases not matched to a gene: 7. The chain's CDR3 is CASSLIAQGPYEQYF. The DNA for the CDR3 is TGCGCCAGCAGCTTAATCGCACAGGGGCCCTACGAGCAGTACTTC.

The chain recombines TRBV29-1 with TRBJ1-1; 9 nucleotides line up with TRBD1. Trimming cost V 6 bases and J 5 bases; bases outside gene matches: 4. Germline CDR1 and CDR2: SQVTM and ANQGSEA. This CDR3 spans 12 amino acids. CDR3 coding DNA: TGCAGCGTACCCGGACAGGGGACTGAAGCTTTCTTT. Encoded protein: CSVPGQGTEAFF.

The chain carries TRBV6-4 and TRBJ2-1, with D perhaps TRBD2 (5 bases). The CDR3 has 14 residues. The V and J ends lost 6 bases and 2 bases respectively, with 11 bases between them. The V gene's germline CDR1 is MRHNA and CDR2 SNTAGT. The CDR3 DNA is TGTGCCAGCAGCCCGGACGGGACCTACAATGAGCAGTTCTTC. It is translated as CASSPDGTYNEQFF.

The table lists this clone with a few counts. V is TRBV12-5 and J is TRBJ1-5, with D uncertain. The CDR3 is 14 residues long. The germline V gene encodes CDR1 LGHNT and CDR2 FRNRAP. With 7 bases removed from V and 4 bases from J, the gap between germline ends came to 14 bases. The CDR3 is CASVIGNHNQPQHF. The CDR3 DNA sequence: TGTGCTAGTGTCATCGGGAACCATAATCAGCCCCAGCATTTT.

V is TRBV5-1 and J is TRBJ2-7; a possible D gene is TRBD2 (5 bases). V lost 4 bases and J 0 bases, leaving 14 bases between the germline ends. Germline-derived CDR1 and CDR2 are SGHRS and YFSETQ. This CDR3 is 15 amino acids long. The CDR3 DNA is TGCGCCAGCAGCCCTAGGAAGACTATCTCCTACGAGCAGTACTTC. Its translation: CASSPRKTISYEQYF.

The sample holds a few counts of this clone. The J gene is TRBJ2-4, the V gene TRBV4-1, with 10 bases matching TRBD1. Germline CDR1 and CDR2: MGHRA and YSYEKL. With 2 bases clipped from V and 0 bases from J, the junction kept 10 bases outside the gene matches. The length of the CDR3 is 19 residues. CDR3 bases: TGCGCCAGCAGCCAAACCCGGACAGGGGGGCGTCGAGCCAAAAACATTCAGTACTTC. Translation gives CASSQTRTGGRRAKNIQYF.

The chain combines TRBV5-1 with TRBJ2-1; the D gene is possibly TRBD1 (6 bases). V lost 1 base to trimming and J lost 3 bases, with 14 bases between them. Germline-derived CDR1 and CDR2 are SGHRS and YFSETQ. The CDR3 consists of 16 residues. The CDR3 bases are TGCGCCAGCAGCTTGCTTCGGCCAGGGGACTACAATGAGCAGTTCTTC. It specifies CASSLLRPGDYNEQFF.

This chain uses TRBV14 with TRBJ1-6; D may be TRBD1 (5 bases). The CDR3 spans 14 residues. Per germline, CDR1 SGHDN and CDR2 FVKESK. V was trimmed by 3 bases and J by 5 bases, leaving 8 bases between them. In DNA, the CDR3 is TGTGCCAGCAGCCACCCAGGGAATAATTCACCCCTCCACTTT. Translating it yields CASSHPGNNSPLHF.

The chain uses TRBV7-2 and TRBJ1-5; D not certain. The V gene lost 5 bases and the J gene lost 5 bases, with 10 bases spanning the gap. Looked up from germline, CDR1 is SGHTA and CDR2 is FQGNSA. This CDR3 contains 13 residues. CDR3 nucleotides: TGTGCCAGCAGCCCTGGGCCCGATCAGCCCCAGCATTTT. It codes for CASSPGPDQPQHF.

V gene TRBV4-1 combines with J gene TRBJ2-7; 7 bases are a match to TRBD1. Losses at the gene ends were 3 bases for V and 2 bases for J; bases not matched to a gene: 7. The germline V gene has CDR1 MGHRA and CDR2 YSYEKL. This CDR3 region has 15 residues. CDR3 sequence reads: CASSHPPGQTYEQYF. DNA of the CDR3: TGCGCCAGCAGCCACCCCCCGGGACAGACCTACGAGCAGTACTTC.